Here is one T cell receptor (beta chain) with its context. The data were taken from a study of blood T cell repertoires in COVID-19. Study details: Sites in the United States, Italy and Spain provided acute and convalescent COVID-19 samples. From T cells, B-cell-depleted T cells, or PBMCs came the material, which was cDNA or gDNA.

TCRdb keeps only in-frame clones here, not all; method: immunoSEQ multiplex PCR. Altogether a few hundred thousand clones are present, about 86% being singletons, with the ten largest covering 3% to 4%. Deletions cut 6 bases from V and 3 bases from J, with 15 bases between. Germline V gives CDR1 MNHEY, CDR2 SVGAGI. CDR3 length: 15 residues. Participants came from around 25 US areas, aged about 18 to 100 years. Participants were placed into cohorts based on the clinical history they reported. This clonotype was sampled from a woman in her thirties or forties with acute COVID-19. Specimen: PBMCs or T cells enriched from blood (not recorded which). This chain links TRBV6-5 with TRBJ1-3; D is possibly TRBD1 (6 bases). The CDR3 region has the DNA TGTGCCAGCAGGGCCGACAGGTCGAATGGAAACACCATATATTTT. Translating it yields CASRADRSNGNTIYF.